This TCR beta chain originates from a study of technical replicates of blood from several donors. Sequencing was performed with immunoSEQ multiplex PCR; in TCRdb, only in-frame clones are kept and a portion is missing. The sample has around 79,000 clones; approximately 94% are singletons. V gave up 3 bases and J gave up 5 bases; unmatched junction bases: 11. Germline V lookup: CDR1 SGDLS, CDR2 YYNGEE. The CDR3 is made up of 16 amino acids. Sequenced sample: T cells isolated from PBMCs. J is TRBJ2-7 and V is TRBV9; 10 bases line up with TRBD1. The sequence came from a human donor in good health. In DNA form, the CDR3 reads TGTGCCAGCAGCGGATCCCAGGACAGGGGGTTCCACGAGCAGTACTTC. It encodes CASSGSQDRGFHEQYF. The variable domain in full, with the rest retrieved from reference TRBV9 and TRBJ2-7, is DSGVTQTPKHLITATGQRVTLRCSPRSGDLSVYWYQQSLDQGLQFLIQYYNGEERAKGNILERFSAQQFPDLHSELNLSSLELGDSALYFCASSGSQDRGFHEQYFGPGTRLTVT.